The 32 T cell receptor beta chains below were found in one sample sequenced in a study of shared clonotypes between healthy human individuals. This table comes from immunoSEQ multiplex PCR, and its TCRdb copy is limited to in-frame clones, with some not included. The sample includes around 2,000,000 clones, roughly 95% seen only once; the top ten take 0.13%. The sequenced sample consisted of naive CD4+ T cells sorted from blood. Subset reported: CD45RA+ positively selected. Every receptor here comes from a man younger than 35 in good health.

V and J are TRBV2 and TRBJ1-2; D gene uncertain. Germline CDR1 is SNHLY and CDR2 is FYNNEI. Between the trimmed V and J ends, which lost 6 bases and 0 bases, there was a span of 20 bases. The CDR3 extends over 17 amino acids. The CDR3: CASRGLAGLTPNYGYTF. In DNA, the CDR3 is TGTGCCAGCAGGGGTTTGGCAGGCCTTACCCCTAACTATGGCTACACCTTC.

This sequence joins TRBV30 and TRBJ1-6; D is perhaps TRBD1 (6 bases). The CDR3 covers 15 residues. Germline values: CDR1 GTSNPN, CDR2 SVGIG (reference sequence). The germline V and J ends were trimmed by 2 bases and 5 bases, with 13 bases remaining between them. The CDR3 nucleotides are TGTGCCTGGAGTCAGGGGTTAAAAAATAATTCACCCCTCCACTTT. It codes for CAWSQGLKNNSPLHF.

The genes are TRBV6-1 and TRBJ2-7; possible D gene TRBD1, 5 bases. CDR1 and CDR2 (germline): MNHNS, SASEGT. The CDR3 runs 14 residues. The V end was cut by 1 base, the J end by 2 bases, with 9 bases between. CDR3 in DNA: TGTGCCAGCAGTGAAGGGCCAGGGACCTACGAGCAGTACTTC. Its translation: CASSEGPGTYEQYF.

The chain links TRBV5-4 to TRBJ2-5; the match to TRBD2 covers 10 bases. From germline, CDR1 is SGHNT and CDR2 YYREEE (reference sequence). Trimming at V came to 4 bases and at J to 0 bases, leaving 6 bases not matched to a gene. The CDR3 extends over 16 amino acids. The CDR3, as DNA: TGTGCCAGCAGCCGAGGGACTAGCGCCAACCAAGAGACCCAGTACTTC. Translating gives CASSRGTSANQETQYF.

This chain connects TRBV21-1 to TRBJ2-7; TRBD1 is the table's D call and was not checked against the DNA. TRBV21-1 is termed a pseudogene. This CDR3 has 19 amino acids. CDR3 coding DNA: TGTGCCAGCAGCAAAGGAGTAGACAGGGGATCTCGTTCCACGCCCGAGCAGTACTTC. Residues: CASSKGVDRGSRSTPEQYF.

Notes on this clone: This could be a read error, since a much larger clone is one nucleotide away. Likely a read error: the CDR3 ends without its conserved phenylalanine or tryptophan. The chain employs TRBV7-2 and TRBJ1-1; the match to TRBD1 covers 7 bases. The CDR3 extends over 15 amino acids. Germline V gene sequence: CDR1 SGHTA, CDR2 FQGNSA. With 4 bases clipped from V and 1 base from J, the junction kept 6 bases outside the gene matches. Here the CDR3 DNA reads TGTGCCAGCAGCTCCAGACAGGGATCGAACACTGAAGCTTTCTTA. Amino acid sequence: CASSSRQGSNTEAFL.

This chain links TRBV5-1 with TRBJ2-3; 9 bases match TRBD1. J was trimmed by 3 bases and V by 4 bases; bases with no gene match: 3. The germline CDR1 and CDR2 sequences are SGHRS and YFSETQ. CDR3 length equals 14 residues. DNA for the CDR3: TGCGCCAGCAGCATCGGACAGGGGACAGATACGCAGTATTTT. The encoded protein is CASSIGQGTDTQYF. Full variable domain (rest looked up from reference TRBV5-1 and TRBJ2-3): KAGVTQTPRYLIKTRGQQVTLSCSPISGHRSVSWYQQTPGQGLQFLFEYFSETQRNKGNFPGRFSGRQFSNSRSEMNVSTLELGDSALYLCASSIGQGTDTQYFGPGTRLTVL.

This chain links TRBV6-5 with TRBJ1-1, with D maybe TRBD1 (5 bases). Between the trimmed V and J ends, which lost 1 base and 4 bases, there was a span of 10 bases. CDR3 length: 14 amino acids. Germline lookup yields CDR1 MNHEY and CDR2 SVGAGI. The CDR3 DNA is TGTGCCAGCAGTTACTTGGGGGTACTCACTGAAGCTTTCTTT. Protein product: CASSYLGVLTEAFF.

The J gene is TRBJ2-1, the V gene TRBV5-1, with a weak D call TRBD1 (6 bases). This CDR3 has 17 residues. Deletions cut 0 bases from V and 3 bases from J, with 16 bases between. Germline loops: CDR1 SGHRS, CDR2 YFSETQ. The CDR3 spells CASSLAAGQGSYNEQFF. DNA for the CDR3: TGCGCCAGCAGCTTGGCCGCAGGGCAGGGGAGCTACAATGAGCAGTTCTTC. The variable domain in full, completed from reference TRBV5-1 and TRBJ2-1, reads KAGVTQTPRYLIKTRGQQVTLSCSPISGHRSVSWYQQTPGQGLQFLFEYFSETQRNKGNFPGRFSGRQFSNSRSEMNVSTLELGDSALYLCASSLAAGQGSYNEQFFGPGTRLTVL.

The chain links TRBV27 to TRBJ1-6; weak D call: TRBD1 (5 bases). This CDR3 contains 16 residues. V gave up 5 bases and J gave up 7 bases, with 18 bases separating them. The germline CDR1 and CDR2 sequences are MNHEY and SMNVEV (reference sequence). For the CDR3, the DNA is TGTGCCAGCAGTACTGTGGGCGGGGCTCCGAATTCACCCCTCCACTTT. This encodes CASSTVGGAPNSPLHF.

V usage is TRBV2 and J usage is TRBJ2-7; D remains unclear. This CDR3 spans 11 amino acids. Germline V gene data show CDR1 as SNHLY and CDR2 as FYNNEI. Trimming stripped 2 bases from V and 13 bases from J, with 12 bases between. The CDR3 region is CASSEIGLYYF. The CDR3 DNA reads TGTGCCAGCAGTGAAATAGGCCTGTACTACTTC.

As for this clone: A read error may account for a junction end that differs from germline. DNA of the CDR3: TGTGCCAGCAGCTTAGCCCAAAACATTCAGTACTTC. Its translation: CASSLAQNIQYF. The chain couples TRBV11-2 to TRBJ2-4, with unresolved D. The germline V gene has CDR1 SGHAT and CDR2 FQNNGV. The CDR3 contains 12 residues.

The chain links TRBV5-1 to TRBJ2-5; 11 nucleotides align to TRBD2. This CDR3 is 16 amino acids long. Per the germline V gene, CDR1 is SGHRS and CDR2 is YFSETQ. V lost 1 base to trimming and J lost 5 bases; unmatched junction nucleotides: 7. The CDR3 loop is CASSLTSGSRGETQYF. The DNA of the CDR3 is TGCGCCAGCAGCTTGACTAGCGGGAGTAGGGGTGAGACCCAGTACTTC.

Remarks on this clone: Other DNA sequences in this specimen translate into the identical CDR3. The chain recombines TRBV4-3 with TRBJ2-3; TRBD2 agrees at 9 bases. CDR3 length equals 17 residues. Germline CDR1 and CDR2: LGHNA and YSLEER. V was pared by 0 bases and J by 4 bases, with 8 bases of the junction left unmatched. The CDR3 region has the DNA TGCGCCAGCAGCCAAGATGGTGGTAGCGGGAGCCCAGATACGCAGTATTTT. It encodes CASSQDGGSGSPDTQYF.

V is TRBV7-9 and J is TRBJ1-4; maybe TRBD1 (6 bases). The CDR3 loop spans 15 amino acids. Trimming took 3 bases from V and 7 from J, leaving 15 bases between them. The germline CDR1 and CDR2 sequences are SEHNR and FQNEAQ (reference sequence). CDR3 protein: CASSLATGRGEKLFF. CDR3 nucleotide sequence: TGTGCCAGCAGCTTGGCTACAGGGCGGGGTGAAAAACTGTTTTTT.

V is TRBV30 and J is TRBJ1-5; D is possibly TRBD1 (6 bases). Trimming removed 2 bases from V and 12 bases from J, with 20 bases in between. CDR3 length equals 14 residues. CDR1 and CDR2 from the germline V gene are GTSNPN and SVGIG (reference sequence). This CDR3 reads CAWSKGQSGELQHF. DNA of the CDR3: TGTGCCTGGAGTAAAGGACAGAGCGGCGAGCTCCAGCATTTT.

This clone has only one observation. The chain is built from TRBV5-4 and TRBJ2-5; D is possibly TRBD1 (6 bases). Germline V gene sequence: CDR1 SGHNT, CDR2 YYREEE (reference sequence). Deletions cut 2 bases from V and 4 bases from J, with 15 bases between. The CDR3 length is 15 residues. The CDR3 DNA reads as TGTGCCAGCAGCTTTAGGGGGAGTTCCACAGAGACCCAGTACTTC. This codes for CASSFRGSSTETQYF.

At least ten counts were recorded for this clone. This rearrangement joins TRBV6-6 to TRBJ2-5; TRBD1 aligns across 7 bases. The CDR3 runs 14 residues. J gave up 5 bases and V 4 bases, and 7 bases lay outside the gene matches. Germline lookup yields CDR1 MNHNY and CDR2 SVGAGI (reference sequence). The CDR3 reads CASSSAGGIETQYF. The CDR3 DNA sequence: TGTGCCAGCAGTTCGGCAGGGGGTATCGAGACCCAGTACTTC.

This chain connects TRBV21-1 to TRBJ1-5. TRBV21-1 is designated a pseudogene. The length of the CDR3 is 20 residues. The CDR3 region has the DNA TGTGCCAGCAGCAACACGGGTAGGCAGGCCCCGTATCAGAGCAATCAGCCCCAGCATTTT. Its translation: CASSNTGRQAPYQSNQPQHF.

The CDR3 loop is CASSLVGANYGYTF. The DNA of the CDR3 is TGTGCCAGCAGCTTGGTAGGAGCTAACTATGGCTACACCTTC. The chain is built from TRBV5-8 and TRBJ1-2, with unresolved D. The CDR3 runs 14 residues. V was shortened by 0 bases and J by 0 bases, with 6 bases between the two germline ends. Germline loops: CDR1 SGHTS, CDR2 YDEGEE.

This chain connects TRBV7-2 to TRBJ2-1; 8 bases match TRBD1. This CDR3 has 16 amino acids. Losses at the gene ends were 5 bases for V and 1 base for J; bases not matched to a gene: 7. Germline V gene sequence: CDR1 SGHTA, CDR2 FQGNSA. In nucleotides, the CDR3 is TGTGCCAGCAGCCTCCTAACAGGGGGATCCTACAATGAGCAGTTCTTC. Amino acids: CASSLLTGGSYNEQFF.

A remark on this clone: Other DNA variants within this sample encode the same CDR3. The J gene is TRBJ2-1, the V gene TRBV9; D assignment may be TRBD1 or TRBD2 (5 bases each). Germline V gives CDR1 SGDLS, CDR2 YYNGEE. The CDR3 is 12 amino acids. V was trimmed by 3 bases and J by 7 bases, leaving 8 bases between them. CDR3 nucleotides: TGTGCCAGCAGCGCTGGGGGAAATGAGCAGTTCTTC. Its translation is CASSAGGNEQFF.

This rearrangement joins TRBV7-9 to TRBJ2-2; TRBD2 aligns across 11 bases. The CDR3 spans 18 residues. Germline CDR1 SEHNR, CDR2 FQNEAQ (reference sequence). J lost 4 bases, V lost 2 bases, and 9 bases had no gene match. In DNA, the CDR3 is TGTGCCAGCAGCTTATGGCCTAGCGGGAGGCACGGCACCGGGGAGCTGTTTTTT. This translates into CASSLWPSGRHGTGELFF.

The chain recombines TRBV7-2 with TRBJ1-2, with TRBD1 matching 9 bases. This CDR3 is built from 15 residues. The germline V gene encodes CDR1 SGHTA and CDR2 FQGNSA. The ends lost 3 bases at V and 5 bases at J; junction bases unmatched: 7. CDR3 DNA sequence: TGTGCCAGCAGCTTTTCCTCCGGGACAGGGTATGGCTACACCTTC. Protein sequence: CASSFSSGTGYGYTF. The complete variable domain, with remaining parts taken from reference TRBV7-2 and TRBJ1-2, reads GAGVSQSPSNKVTEKGKDVELRCDPISGHTALYWYRQSLGQGLEFLIYFQGNSAPDKSGLPSDRFSAERTGGSVSTLTIQRTQQEDSAVYLCASSFSSGTGYGYTFGSGTRLTVV.

The V and J genes are TRBV28 and TRBJ2-1; possibly TRBD1 for D (6 bases). The V gene lost 6 bases and the J gene lost 8 bases, with 17 bases spanning the gap. Germline CDR1 is MDHEN and CDR2 is SYDVKM. This CDR3 spans 14 amino acids. The CDR3 loop is CASRVPVPGDEQFF. The CDR3 nucleotides are TGTGCCAGCAGGGTACCGGTCCCAGGGGATGAGCAGTTCTTC. Based on the CDR3 plus reference TRBV28 and TRBJ2-1, the full variable domain is DVKVTQSSRYLVKRTGEKVFLECVQDMDHENMFWYRQDPGLGLRLIYFSYDVKMKEKGDIPEGYSVSREKKERFSLILESASTNQTSMYLCASRVPVPGDEQFFGPGTRLTVL.

This sequence joins TRBV7-2 and TRBJ2-7; D may be TRBD2 (5 bases). V was pared by 1 base and J by 4 bases, with 8 bases between. This CDR3 region has 13 residues. Germline-derived CDR1 and CDR2 are SGHTA and FQGNSA. In DNA form, the CDR3 reads TGTGCCAGCAGCTTAGTACGGGGTTACGAGCAGTACTTC. Residues: CASSLVRGYEQYF. Full variable domain (missing parts from reference TRBV7-2 and TRBJ2-7): GAGVSQSPSNKVTEKGKDVELRCDPISGHTALYWYRQSLGQGLEFLIYFQGNSAPDKSGLPSDRFSAERTGGSVSTLTIQRTQQEDSAVYLCASSLVRGYEQYFGPGTRLTVT.

V usage is TRBV30 and J usage is TRBJ1-3; no clear D gene. CDR3 size: 14 residues. Germline loops: CDR1 GTSNPN, CDR2 SVGIG (reference sequence). Trimming stripped 4 bases from V and 3 bases from J, with 13 bases between. Here the CDR3 reads CAWTTGKIGNTIYF. CDR3 in DNA: TGTGCCTGGACGACGGGGAAAATTGGAAACACCATATATTTT.

V gene TRBV12-5 combines with J gene TRBJ2-6, with TRBD1 identical over 8 bases. CDR1 and CDR2 from the germline V gene are LGHNT and FRNRAP. CDR3 size: 19 residues. Trimming removed 2 bases from V and 0 bases from J; junction bases left unmatched: 9. Written as DNA, the CDR3 is TGTGCTAGTGGTTTGATCCTCGGGACAGGCCTCTCTGGGGCCAACGTCCTGACTTTC. Translated: CASGLILGTGLSGANVLTF.

The CDR3 here is CATYHRANNSPLHF. CDR3 DNA sequence: TGTGCCACTTACCACAGGGCTAATAATTCACCCCTCCACTTT. The chain recombines TRBV6-1 with TRBJ1-6, with a possible D match to TRBD1 (6 bases). This CDR3 is 14 amino acids long. Germline V gene sequence: CDR1 MNHNS, CDR2 SASEGT. With 10 bases removed from V and 5 bases from J, the gap between germline ends came to 15 bases.

Regarding this clone: The identical CDR3 is also encoded by other nucleotide sequences in the sample. The genes are TRBV28 and TRBJ1-2; D is possibly TRBD1 (5 bases). The V end was cut by 2 bases, the J end by 4 bases, with 8 bases between. CDR1 and CDR2 (germline): MDHEN, SYDVKM. This CDR3 is built from 13 residues. CDR3 DNA: TGTGCCAGCAGTTTACAGGGATTCTATGGCTACACCTTC. The encoded protein is CASSLQGFYGYTF.

The rearrangement links TRBV19 to TRBJ2-1; D is perhaps TRBD1 (5 bases). Trimming pared 1 base from V and 2 bases from J, leaving 15 bases between. From germline, CDR1 is LNHDA and CDR2 SQIVND (reference sequence). This CDR3 region has 17 residues. The CDR3 DNA sequence: TGTGCCAGTAGTATAGTCAGGGCTTGGTTTCCCTACAATGAGCAGTTCTTC. This gives the protein CASSIVRAWFPYNEQFF.

The rearrangement uses TRBV11-2 and TRBJ1-4, with D hard to call. The V gene's germline CDR1 is SGHAT and CDR2 FQNNGV. Between the trimmed V and J ends, which lost 3 bases and 7 bases, there was a span of 12 bases. This CDR3 spans 14 amino acids. The CDR3 is CASSFTGGSEKLFF. As DNA, the CDR3 is TGTGCCAGCAGCTTTACGGGTGGGAGTGAAAAACTGTTTTTT.